This passage covers 27 T cell receptor beta chains from one sample sequenced in a study of beta chain features in type 1 diabetes. Study-level points and caveats: All four CD4+ subsets of Type 1 diabetes patients contained TCRB CDR3s that were moderately but significantly shorter.

Expressed TCRB transcripts were sequenced after all isolated RNA was converted to cDNA. Some clones are missing from TCRdb's copy, which holds only in-frame ones; the method was immunoSEQ multiplex PCR. Among over 200,000 clones listed, roughly 10% were seen once. Their cognate antigens are unknown. The specimen sequenced was naive CD4+ T cells from blood. These receptors were collected from a man aged 25 to 45 with type 1 diabetes.

This chain links TRBV5-4 with TRBJ2-2, with 7 bases lining up with TRBD2. This CDR3 is 15 amino acids long. The germline gives CDR1 SGHNT, CDR2 YYREEE (reference sequence). With 3 bases clipped from V and 4 bases from J, the junction kept 6 bases outside the gene matches. CDR3 nucleotide sequence: TGTGCCAGCAGCTCCCGGACGGGGGGCACCGGGGAGCTGTTTTTT. This gives the protein CASSSRTGGTGELFF.

The chain uses TRBV6-5 and TRBJ1-5; tentative D call: TRBD1 (6 bases). The CDR3 is 15 amino acids. Trimming took 4 bases from V and 2 from J, leaving 12 bases between them. Germline CDR1 and CDR2: MNHEY and SVGAGI. The CDR3: CASSSSGAGNQPQHF. The CDR3 DNA sequence: TGTGCCAGCAGTTCCTCGGGGGCCGGCAATCAGCCCCAGCATTTT.

In regard to this clone: This specimen includes other DNA sequences encoding the same CDR3. This rearrangement joins TRBV7-9 to TRBJ1-1, with D unclear. The length of the CDR3 is 13 residues. Germline lookup yields CDR1 SEHNR and CDR2 FQNEAQ (reference sequence). The V end was cut by 3 bases, the J end by 2 bases, with 7 bases between. The CDR3 sequence: CASSFGGNTEAFF. For the CDR3, the DNA is TGTGCCAGCAGCTTCGGCGGTAACACTGAAGCTTTCTTT.

This clone has a handful of counts. The CDR3 is CASSPRSGDMSYNEQFF. In DNA, the CDR3 is TGTGCCAGCTCACCACGGTCAGGTGATATGAGCTACAATGAGCAGTTCTTC. The rearrangement links TRBV18 to TRBJ2-1, with D unclear. Trimming stripped 1 base from V and 3 bases from J, with 16 bases between. The CDR3 extends over 17 amino acids. Germline V gene sequence: CDR1 KGHSH, CDR2 LQKENI. Filled out from reference TRBV18 and TRBJ2-1, the complete variable domain reads NAGVMQNPRHLVRRRGQEARLRCSPMKGHSHVYWYRQLPEEGLKFMVYLQKENIIDESGMPKERFSAEFPKEGPSILRIQQVVRGDSAAYFCASSPRSGDMSYNEQFFGPGTRLTVL.

This chain uses TRBV28 with TRBJ2-5, with D perhaps matching TRBD1 (6 bases). The CDR3 totals 15 residues. V was trimmed by 5 bases and J by 1 base, leaving 14 bases between them. CDR1 MDHEN and CDR2 SYDVKM come from the germline V gene. CDR3 sequence reads: CASSLTRTVQETQYF. CDR3 coding DNA: TGTGCCAGCAGTCTAACTAGGACAGTCCAAGAGACCCAGTACTTC. Full variable domain (missing parts from reference TRBV28 and TRBJ2-5): DVKVTQSSRYLVKRTGEKVFLECVQDMDHENMFWYRQDPGLGLRLIYFSYDVKMKEKGDIPEGYSVSREKKERFSLILESASTNQTSMYLCASSLTRTVQETQYFGPGTRLLVL.

V usage is TRBV13 and J usage is TRBJ2-1; 8 bases are shared with TRBD2. V shed 6 bases and J 6 bases; nucleotides not matched to a gene: 7. Per germline, CDR1 PRHDT and CDR2 FYEKMQ (reference sequence). The CDR3 contains 14 residues. CDR3 sequence reads: CASRQQRGLNEQFF. The CDR3 nucleotides read TGTGCCAGCAGACAACAGCGGGGGCTCAATGAGCAGTTCTTC.

The chain couples TRBV9 to TRBJ1-1; D is perhaps TRBD1 (6 bases). Trimming left V 7 bases short and J 7 bases short, with 14 bases between. The CDR3 loop spans 12 amino acids. Germline V gene data show CDR1 as SGDLS and CDR2 as YYNGEE. Written as DNA, the CDR3 is TGTGCCAGCTCCCGGGGGGCTGATGAAGCTTTCTTT. This codes for CASSRGADEAFF.

This rearrangement joins TRBV6-5 to TRBJ2-5; 8 positions agree with TRBD2. CDR3 length equals 14 residues. V lost 6 bases and J lost 4; bases outside the gene matches: 7. The germline V gene encodes CDR1 MNHEY and CDR2 SVGAGI. The CDR3 bases are TGTGCCAGCAGACTCCTAAGCGGGGGAGAGACCCAGTACTTC. It encodes CASRLLSGGETQYF.

The chain recombines TRBV27 with TRBJ1-4; 7 bases fit TRBD1. The length of the CDR3 is 14 residues. The germline CDR1 and CDR2 sequences are MNHEY and SMNVEV (reference sequence). Trimming removed 6 bases from V and 6 bases from J; junction bases left unmatched: 7. CDR3 sequence reads: CASRSPGTDEKLFF. CDR3 in DNA: TGTGCCAGCAGGTCGCCCGGGACAGATGAAAAACTGTTTTTT. Drawing the rest from reference TRBV27 and TRBJ1-4, the complete variable domain is EAQVTQNPRYLITVTGKKLTVTCSQNMNHEYMSWYRQDPGLGLRQIYYSMNVEVTDKGDVPEGYKVSRKEKRNFPLILESPSPNQTSLYFCASRSPGTDEKLFFGSGTQLSVL.

This clone occurred a few times. V is TRBV30 and J is TRBJ1-6; 7 bases agree with TRBD1. The junction had 5 bases not matched to a gene; V was cut back by 2 bases and J by 10 bases. Germline CDR1 GTSNPN, CDR2 SVGIG (reference sequence). CDR3 size: 13 residues. The CDR3 DNA is TGTGCCTGGAGTTGGGACAGACGCTCACCCCTCCACTTT. Residues: CAWSWDRRSPLHF.

This clone was seen at least ten times. The gene calls are TRBV7-9 and TRBJ2-4; 9 nucleotides match TRBD2. V lost 6 bases and J lost 16; bases outside the gene matches: 13. The germline V gene encodes CDR1 SEHNR and CDR2 FQNEAQ (reference sequence). This CDR3 spans 13 amino acids. CDR3 sequence reads: CASSTPGTSSEYF. CDR3 DNA sequence: TGTGCCAGCAGTACCCCCGGGACTAGCTCGGAATACTTC.

This clone came up a few times. The chain is built from TRBV15 and TRBJ1-5; no clear D gene. The CDR3 is 14 amino acids. Trimming cost V 4 bases and J 5 bases, with 12 bases left between them. Looked up from germline, CDR1 is LNHNV and CDR2 is YYDKDF (reference sequence). The CDR3 is CATSTDWRDQPQHF. The CDR3 coding sequence is TGTGCCACCAGCACGGACTGGCGGGATCAGCCCCAGCATTTT.

The rearrangement uses TRBV7-3 and TRBJ2-3; 8 bases are a match to TRBD2. Germline lookup yields CDR1 SGHTA and CDR2 FQGTGA. The J segment lost 6 bases and the V segment lost 2 bases, leaving 1 base of the junction unmatched. The CDR3 is made up of 13 amino acids. CDR3 residues: CASSLASGDTQYF. The DNA for the CDR3 is TGTGCCAGCAGCTTAGCTAGCGGGGATACGCAGTATTTT.

This clone was seen only a few times. The J gene is TRBJ1-4, the V gene TRBV7-9; D call uncertain. CDR3 length equals 14 residues. V shed 3 bases and J shed 0 bases, with 5 bases lying between them. Germline V gives CDR1 SEHNR, CDR2 FQNEAQ (reference sequence). DNA for the CDR3: TGTGCCAGCAGCTTTTCAGCAACTAATGAAAAACTGTTTTTT. It encodes CASSFSATNEKLFF.

The chain joins TRBV27 to TRBJ1-6, with 10 bases fitting TRBD1. The CDR3 is 17 residues long. V was clipped by 5 bases and J by 1 base; unmatched bases: 5. Looked up from germline, CDR1 is MNHEY and CDR2 is SMNVEV (reference sequence). The CDR3 nucleotides are TGTGCCAGCAGTCCACGGACAGGGGGGTCCTATAATTCACCCCTCCACTTT. As protein: CASSPRTGGSYNSPLHF.

In its sample, this clone was seen a few times. CDR3: CASRWGQGGETQYF. For the CDR3, the DNA is TGTGCCAGCCGTTGGGGACAGGGCGGAGAGACCCAGTACTTC. The V gene is TRBV6-1, the J gene TRBJ2-5; 9 bases align to TRBD1. CDR3 length: 14 amino acids. Germline-derived CDR1 and CDR2 are MNHNS and SASEGT. After removal of 8 bases from V and 4 bases from J, the junction contained 8 bases not matched to a gene.

This chain connects TRBV5-4 to TRBJ2-5; 11 bases fit TRBD1. V lost 5 bases, J lost 2 bases, and 2 bases stayed unmatched. Looked up from germline, CDR1 is SGHNT and CDR2 is YYREEE (reference sequence). The CDR3 spans 14 residues. This CDR3 is CASRRDRGQETQYF. In DNA form, the CDR3 reads TGTGCCAGCAGGCGGGACAGGGGGCAAGAGACCCAGTACTTC.

V is TRBV11-3 and J is TRBJ2-1; 9 bases fit TRBD2. The CDR3 is 16 amino acids. J gave up 6 bases and V 5 bases, and 11 bases lay outside the gene matches. The germline CDR1 and CDR2 sequences are SGHNT and YENEEA. In DNA form, the CDR3 reads TGTGCCAGCAGCCCTAACGGGCGGGGGGGCCTCAATGAGCAGTTCTTC. Amino acids: CASSPNGRGGLNEQFF.

This clone was counted between two and nine times. The V call is TRBV5-1, the J call TRBJ1-4; D is perhaps TRBD1 (5 bases). CDR3 length: 14 amino acids. Germline assignment: CDR1 SGHRS and CDR2 YFSETQ. V gave up 4 bases and J gave up 1 base, with 8 bases separating them. The CDR3 loop is CASSITGTNEKLFF. The CDR3 DNA sequence: TGCGCCAGCAGCATCACAGGAACTAATGAAAAACTGTTTTTT.

The genes are TRBV6-6 and TRBJ2-5, with D perhaps matching TRBD2 (6 bases). V lost 7 bases and J 7 bases, leaving 16 bases between the germline ends. In germline, CDR1 is MNHNY, CDR2 SVGAGI (reference sequence). The CDR3 sequence is 13 residues long. The chain's CDR3 is CASKEGTLGTQYF. The CDR3, as DNA: TGTGCCAGCAAGGAGGGGACTTTGGGGACCCAGTACTTC.

This clone appeared a few times. This chain joins TRBV2 and TRBJ1-5; perhaps TRBD1 as D (6 bases). V was shortened by 3 bases and J by 4 bases, with 10 bases between the two germline ends. The germline V gene has CDR1 SNHLY and CDR2 FYNNEI. The CDR3 spans 14 residues. The CDR3 DNA reads as TGTGCCAGCAGTGATCGACAGGCTAATCAGCCCCAGCATTTT. Its protein product is CASSDRQANQPQHF.

The chain couples TRBV2 to TRBJ2-3, with 8 positions matching TRBD2. Germline V gives CDR1 SNHLY, CDR2 FYNNEI. V lost 8 bases to trimming and J lost 2 bases; unmatched junction nucleotides: 3. The CDR3 has 13 amino acids. CDR3 residues: CASQRGFTDTQYF. In DNA, the CDR3 is TGTGCCAGCCAGCGGGGGTTCACAGATACGCAGTATTTT.

V usage is TRBV4-2 and J usage is TRBJ2-7, with 10 bases aligning to TRBD1. Trimming cost V 6 bases and J 2 bases; bases outside gene matches: 4. The CDR3 loop spans 14 amino acids. CDR1 and CDR2 from the germline V gene are LGHNA and YNFKEQ. CDR3 nucleotides: TGTGCCAGCAGTACCGGGACAGGGGCCTACGAGCAGTACTTC. Its translation is CASSTGTGAYEQYF.

This clone showed up just a few times. The rearrangement links TRBV27 to TRBJ1-6; 9 nucleotides align to TRBD1. From germline, CDR1 is MNHEY and CDR2 SMNVEV (reference sequence). V shed 8 bases and J 9 bases; nucleotides not matched to a gene: 8. This CDR3 has 14 amino acids. CDR3 amino acids: CASLWGQGGSPLHF. As DNA, the CDR3 is TGTGCCAGCCTTTGGGGACAGGGAGGTTCACCCCTCCACTTT.

The J gene is TRBJ2-2, the V gene TRBV6-6, with D hard to call. The CDR3 is made up of 13 amino acids. The V end lost 2 bases, the J end lost 6 bases, and 7 bases lay between the germline ends. Germline V gives CDR1 MNHNY, CDR2 SVGAGI (reference sequence). The CDR3: CASSYPPPGELFF. The DNA of the CDR3 is TGTGCCAGCAGTTACCCTCCTCCCGGGGAGCTGTTTTTT.

CDR3 protein: CASSKGLDHGYTF. As DNA, the CDR3 is TGCGCCAGCAGTAAGGGACTGGACCATGGCTACACCTTC. This chain connects TRBV5-1 to TRBJ1-2; possible D gene TRBD1, 5 bases. Germline CDR1 and CDR2: SGHRS and YFSETQ. Trimming left V 5 bases short and J 6 bases short, with 14 bases between. The CDR3 contains 13 residues.

The CDR3 here is CASSRGTLSTDTQYF. Here the CDR3 DNA reads TGTGCCTCATCCCGGGGGACCCTCAGCACAGATACGCAGTATTTT. This chain connects TRBV6-6 to TRBJ2-3; TRBD2 is a possible D gene (6 bases). The CDR3 runs 15 residues. From germline, CDR1 is MNHNY and CDR2 SVGAGI (reference sequence). The germline V and J ends were trimmed by 11 bases and 0 bases, with 18 bases remaining between them.